The rows below give T cell receptor beta chains drawn from one sample of a study of blood T cell repertoires in COVID-19. Only in-frame clones appear in the TCRdb table, and some are missing; sequencing was by immunoSEQ multiplex PCR. The sample lists 150,000 to 170,000 clones, approximately 85% occurring once. Sequenced sample: peripheral blood. The source of these receptors is a man aged 60-69 years with COVID-19, enrolled during active disease. Each CDR3 is given with its conserved first and last residue. A D gene is named only where the DNA matches it firmly. Some rows mark clone size as missing; the rest say once, few, many or name a class of expanded clone.

d_call,j_call,clone_size,v_call,cdr3_nt,cdr3_aa
-,TRBJ1-2,-,TRBV5-6,TGTGCCAGCAGCTTGTTGGACACCCAGAACTATGGCTACACCTTC,CASSLLDTQNYGYTF
-,TRBJ2-4,-,TRBV7-2,TGTGCCAGCAGCCCTCGGGAAGGGCTTGGGATTCAGTACTTC,CASSPREGLGIQYF
-,TRBJ2-4,-,TRBV6-6,TGTGCCAGCATAGGGTCAGGGATCCTAGCCAAAAACATTCAGTACTTC,CASIGSGILAKNIQYF
-,TRBJ1-3,-,TRBV9,TGTGCCAGCAGCGTAGTGGGAGGGGGTTATGGAAACACCATATATTTT,CASSVVGGGYGNTIYF
TRBD1,TRBJ1-2,-,TRBV19,TGTGCCAGTAGTATTTTCCAGGGGGTTCAGGTTAACTATGGCTACACCTTC,CASSIFQGVQVNYGYTF
TRBD2,TRBJ2-1,-,TRBV9,TGTGCCAGCAGCGTAGTCCGGGGCGGGAGTGCTAATGAGCAGTTCTTC,CASSVVRGGSANEQFF
-,TRBJ1-6,-,TRBV28,TGTGCCAGCAGTCTGCGTGGGAGAAAGGCCCTCCACTTT,CASSLRGRKALHF
TRBD2,TRBJ2-2,-,TRBV28,TGTGCCAGCAGCCCAACTAGCGCGAACACCGGGGAGCTGTTTTTT,CASSPTSANTGELFF
TRBD1,TRBJ2-7,-,TRBV7-9,TGTGCCAGCAGACTAGGGACAGGTACTTACGAGCAGTACTTC,CASRLGTGTYEQYF
-,TRBJ2-1,-,TRBV15,TGTGCCACCAGCAGACCAAACAATGAGCAGTTCTTC,CATSRPNNEQFF
-,TRBJ1-4,-,TRBV21-1,TGTGCCAGCAGCGAGCGGGACAGGGGTTATGAAAAACTGTTTTTT,CASSERDRGYEKLFF
-,TRBJ1-1,-,TRBV2,TGTGCCAGCAGTGAAGGGGGGAGGTCCAACACTGAAGCTTTCTTT,CASSEGGRSNTEAFF
-,TRBJ2-3,-,TRBV5-1,TGCGCCAGCAGTCTTAGCACAGATACGCAGTATTTT,CASSLSTDTQYF
-,TRBJ1-2,-,TRBV3-1/TRBV3-2,TGTGCCAGCAGCCGAGGGATTTATGGCTACACCTTC,CASSRGIYGYTF
TRBD1,TRBJ1-1,-,TRBV27,TGTGCCAGCAGTCGGACAGGTTTAATGAACACTGAAGCTTTCTTT,CASSRTGLMNTEAFF
TRBD1,TRBJ1-4,-,TRBV19,TGTGCCAGTAGTATGCTACAGGGGGCAACTAATGAAAAACTGTTTTTT,CASSMLQGATNEKLFF
-,TRBJ1-2,-,TRBV28,TGTGCCAGCAGTTTGGTCGGGGTGACCAGCTATGGCTACACCTTC,CASSLVGVTSYGYTF
TRBD2,TRBJ2-1,-,TRBV11-3,TGTGCCAGCAGCTTCGGGGGGGGAAACAATGAGCAGTTCTTC,CASSFGGGNNEQFF
TRBD2,TRBJ2-1,-,TRBV5-8,TGTGCCAGCAGCTCCACCGGGACTAGCGGGAGCTCCTACAATGAGCAGTTCTTC,CASSSTGTSGSSYNEQFF
-,TRBJ1-1,-,TRBV10-3,TGTGCCATCAGTGAGTCGACGGGAATTGGCACTGAAGCTTTCTTT,CAISESTGIGTEAFF
-,TRBJ2-1,-,TRBV7-7,TGTGCTAGCAGCTTAGTAGGGGCAGCTAATCCCGCGGAGCAGTTCTTC,CASSLVGAANPAEQFF
TRBD1,TRBJ1-6,-,TRBV25-1,TGTGCCAGCAGGTTGACAGGGGGCAATTCACCCCTCCACTTT,CASRLTGGNSPLHF
TRBD1,TRBJ1-5,-,TRBV6-2/TRBV6-3,TGTGCCAGCAGCAGGACAGGGTCGGGTCAGCCCCAGCATTTT,CASSRTGSGQPQHF
TRBD1,TRBJ1-1,-,TRBV7-3,TGTGCCAGCAGCGCAACAGGGGACAAAGCTTTCTTT,CASSATGDKAFF
TRBD1,TRBJ1-5,-,TRBV6-7,TGTGCCAGCACCCCGGGACAGGGGTTCCGTAGCAATCAGCCCCAGCATTTT,CASTPGQGFRSNQPQHF
TRBD1,TRBJ1-1,-,TRBV15,TGTGCCACCAGCAGAGGGGACAGCATGAACACTGAAGCTTTCTTT,CATSRGDSMNTEAFF
-,TRBJ1-1,-,TRBV7-8,TGTGCCAGCAGCTTAATGTCGACAGGGAACACTGAAGCTTTCTTT,CASSLMSTGNTEAFF
-,TRBJ1-1,-,TRBV5-1,TGCGCCAGCAGCTTATGGGGGGAGAACACTGAAGCTTTCTTT,CASSLWGENTEAFF
-,TRBJ1-3,-,TRBV4-2,TGTGCCAGCAGCCAAGCCCAGGGAAGAGGAAACACCATATATTTT,CASSQAQGRGNTIYF
-,TRBJ2-1,-,TRBV7-3,TGTGCCAGCAGCTCAGACTTCATTCAGTTCTTC,CASSSDFIQFF
-,TRBJ2-3,-,TRBV5-1,TGCGCCAGCAGCTTAATTCTATCGCGGGGCAAAACAGATACGCAGTATTTT,CASSLILSRGKTDTQYF
TRBD1,TRBJ1-5,-,TRBV3-1/TRBV3-2,TGTGCCAGCAGCCAAACCCAGGGGGCTGGCAATCAGCCCCAGCATTTT,CASSQTQGAGNQPQHF
TRBD2,TRBJ2-3,once,TRBV5-1,TGCGCCAGCAGCTTACTAGCGGATTGGGCAGATACGCAGTATTTT,CASSLLADWADTQYF
TRBD1,TRBJ2-7,-,TRBV3-1/TRBV3-2,TGTGCCAGCAGCCAGGGCCCGGGACAGGGGGTGAGCTCCTACGAGCAGTACTTC,CASSQGPGQGVSSYEQYF
TRBD1,TRBJ1-5,-,TRBV6-1,TGTGCCAGCAGTGCCCCATTTGGACAGGGTTGGGTTCAGCCCCAGCATTTT,CASSAPFGQGWVQPQHF
-,TRBJ1-6,-,TRBV19,TGTGCCAGTAGTATAGCAGGGGCCCTCCACTTT,CASSIAGALHF
-,TRBJ1-4,-,TRBV7-2,TGTGCCAGCAGCTTAGGGACAGTCCTCAGGGAAAAACTGTTTTTT,CASSLGTVLREKLFF
-,TRBJ1-5,once,TRBV4-1,TGCGCCAGCAGCCAGGACGCCCTTATAGGGAGAAATCAGCCCCAGCATTTT,CASSQDALIGRNQPQHF
-,TRBJ1-2,-,TRBV7-2,TGTGCCAGCAGCTTAGCTTTGGCTGGCTACACCTTC,CASSLALAGYTF
-,TRBJ1-1,-,TRBV7-2,TGTGCCAGCAGCTTCTTCGGAGAAAGGGGCACTGAAGCTTTCTTT,CASSFFGERGTEAFF
-,TRBJ1-2,-,TRBV6-5,TGTGCCAGCAGTTACACGTACAGGGACGGCGGCTACACCTTC,CASSYTYRDGGYTF
TRBD1,TRBJ1-1,-,TRBV7-6,TGTGCCAGCAGAGATACAGGGGGCCAGAACACTGAAGCTTTCTTT,CASRDTGGQNTEAFF
-,TRBJ1-2,-,TRBV28,TGTGCCAGCAGCCGAGACAGACAGTCCGGGTATGGCTACACCTTC,CASSRDRQSGYGYTF
TRBD1,TRBJ2-7,-,TRBV5-1,TGCGCCAGCAGCTTGGGCGGGACAGGGGCCTACGAGCAGTACTTC,CASSLGGTGAYEQYF
-,TRBJ1-1,-,TRBV4-3,TGCGCCAGCAGCCAAGATCTGTTTAGAGGACAGCCGAACACTGAAGCTTTCTTT,CASSQDLFRGQPNTEAFF